This TCR beta chain was documented in a study of T cell repertoires in cytomegalovirus infection. Looking at the study overall: Recently identified HLA-C-restricted CMV epitopes and well-studied HLA-B-restricted CMV epitopes were used by the study. Through public TCR beta signatures, both CMV infection and matching HLA type were indicated. General observations from the study: Predominance within the ex vivo response was attributable to HLA-C-restricted CMV-specific TCR beta clonotypes. Public TCR beta family frequency separated CMV-and-HLA carriers, including in an independent cohort.

Germline V gene data show CDR1 as DFQATT and CDR2 as SNEGSKA (reference sequence). The V gene end was trimmed by 4 bases and the J gene end by 7 bases; junction bases not matched to a gene: 13. The CDR3 is 14 amino acids. For this clonotype: What it binds is not known.

TCRdb re-called the reads through MiXCR, storing one row per CDR3 protein. This sample has 150,000 or so distinct CDR3 sequences; approximately 30% occur once, and the top ten carry about 50%. The chain carries TRBV20-1 and TRBJ2-7; TRBD1 matches 7 bases. This specimen was CD8+ T cells from cultured PBMCs, taken from culture after CMV antigen stimulation. This TCR was sampled from a human donor in good health (CMV status not recorded). Some clones in this sample may be carry-over from other donors' samples. CDR3 DNA sequence: TGCAGTGCTATGGTTTGGACAGGCGAGTGGGAGCAGTACTTC. This sequence encodes CSAMVWTGEWEQYF.